This T cell receptor (beta chain) was captured by sequencing in a study of T cells in Graves' hyperthyroidism and ophthalmopathy. Across the whole study: Peripheral blood was secured at the point of initial diagnosis, before any treatment.

This clonotype has a count of ten or more. Its antigen is unidentified. Ophthalmopathy cases met thresholds of Clinical Activity Score at least 3, NOSPECS grade at least 4 and duration under 3 months. From RNA transcripts, TCR beta CDR3 regions were amplified. TCR CDR3 regions were first amplified by RT-PCR with HTBI primers. Using its own MiXCR run on the multiplex PCR reads, TCRdb lists one record per CDR3 protein. There are more than 300,000 distinct CDR3 sequences in the sample; under 20% occur only once, and 35% to 45% lies in the top ten. Whole-study findings and limits: Within blood appeared most thyroid clonotypes that had expanded above 0.001.

This clonotype was sampled from a man aged 18 to 29 with Graves' ophthalmopathy. Material for sequencing was blood.

CDR3 bases: TGTGCCAGCAGCTTCTCAGGGGGCGCCTATGGCTACACCTTC. Translated: CASSFSGGAYGYTF. The rearrangement links TRBV7-9 to TRBJ1-2; the match to TRBD1 covers 8 bases. V dropped 3 bases and J dropped 4; count of bases not matched to a gene: 4. Looked up from germline, CDR1 is SEHNR and CDR2 is FQNEAQ (reference sequence). CDR3 size: 14 residues.